This T cell receptor (beta chain) was sequenced for a study of CD8 T cells in ankylosing spondylitis. Quantitative 5'-RACE with molecular barcodes generated TCR beta libraries. MiXCR, applied by TCRdb to the 5' RACE reads, yields one record per CDR3 protein. The sample has roughly 160,000 distinct CDR3 sequences, approximately 9% seen once. The germline gives CDR1 SGHAT, CDR2 FQDESV (reference sequence). The CDR3 is made up of 12 amino acids. The germline V and J ends were trimmed by 10 bases and 4 bases, with 10 bases remaining between them. Study-wide results and caveats: Reports say disease-linked clones showed up significantly more in matched ankylosing spondylitis synovial fluid. A motif of 7 to 9 highly homologous TCR beta variants was seen as apparently characteristic of ankylosing spondylitis blood. Disease-linked clones were CD8+ and relatively rare in peripheral blood.

Turning to this clonotype: Its antigen is unidentified.

The rearrangement uses TRBV11-1 and TRBJ2-2; D remains ambiguous. The clonotype was recovered from a female donor with ankylosing spondylitis or in good health (not recorded which). Sequencing was done on a sample of blood, either unsorted or a sorted T cell fraction (not recorded which). CDR3 nucleotide sequence: TGTGCCACCGTGGTCATCACCGGGGAGCTGTTTTTT. Residues: CATVVITGELFF.